This T cell receptor beta chain stems from a study of cytomegalovirus exposure and HLA in healthy donors. This clone was seen once. Antigen specificity is unknown. Whole-study results and caveats: The study recorded more than 150 TCR beta chains that were cytomegalovirus-associated. Some public TCRs appeared in many individuals, while most sequences were rare. The classifier reportedly diagnosed cytomegalovirus status with high sensitivity and specificity.

The method was immunoSEQ multiplex PCR; TCRdb's version includes in-frame clones alone and lacks a portion of them. This table has some 160,000 clones, more than 70% appearing once. The donors were members of the validation cohort, which comprised roughly 130 subjects and was separate from the first cohort of around 700 subjects. The V and J ends lost 4 bases and 2 bases respectively, with 15 bases between them. This CDR3 spans 16 amino acids. CDR1 SGHRS and CDR2 YFSETQ come from the germline V gene. Material: PBMCs. The receptor was derived from a man aged 18 to 30 in good health and CMV-seronegative. The gene calls are TRBV5-1 and TRBJ2-2, with D possibly TRBD1 on 6 matching bases. The CDR3 region is CASSTLSGQNTGELFF. The CDR3 nucleotides are TGCGCCAGCAGCACACTGTCGGGACAAAACACCGGGGAGCTGTTTTTT.